The present T cell receptor (beta chain) was sequenced within a study of OX40 agonist ivuxolimab in advanced cancers. Study-wide context: Patients in the trial were receiving intravenous ivuxolimab every 2 weeks, at doses of 0.01 to 10 mg/kg. Allowance was made for prior anti-PD-1, anti-PD-L1 or anti-CTLA-4 therapy, and around 41% had some.

Sequencing was performed with immunoSEQ multiplex PCR; in TCRdb, only in-frame clones are kept and a portion is missing. The sample holds over 70,000 clones, about nine tenths seen once. V lost 2 bases and J lost 7; bases outside the gene matches: 5. Per germline, CDR1 SGHRS and CDR2 YFSETQ. This CDR3 contains 15 residues. This clone was counted once. The TCR sequence derives from an adult with an advanced solid tumor such as melanoma, head and neck, liver or kidney cancer. The J gene is TRBJ2-2, the V gene TRBV5-1; TRBD1 aligns across 10 bases. Material: CD4+ or CD8+ T cells sorted from blood, obtained in a trial of the OX40 agonist ivuxolimab. CDR3 DNA: TGCGCCAGCAGCTTTGACAGGGGGCGTAACGGGGAGCTGTTTTTT. It yields the protein CASSFDRGRNGELFF.